The following is a TCR beta chain sequence with its context. Its antigen is not known. This entry belongs to a study of cytomegalovirus exposure and HLA in healthy donors. Study findings and constraints: In a later analysis, common viral pathogens appeared linked to several of the most significant clusters. In a later analysis, productive TCRs from donors in an Asian-associated ancestry cluster reportedly carried fewer N-insertions than the cohort mean. By a later analysis, the bulk of CMV-associated TCR beta chains appeared HLA-restricted. In an earlier analysis, in 620 or so donors, most V segments appeared productive either ~87% or ~30% of the time.

PCR was performed using 60 Vbeta and 13 Jbeta primers. The protocol was immunoSEQ multiplex PCR, while the TCRdb copy is restricted to in-frame clones and leaves out a portion. Among 85,000 to 100,000 clones listed, 86% were seen once. CDR1 and CDR2 (germline): SGHTS, YDEGEE. Trimming left V 1 base short and J 4 bases short, with 6 bases between. The CDR3 runs to 13 residues. This TCR was recovered from a man aged 25-40 years in good health and CMV-seropositive. Specimen: PBMCs. The chain uses TRBV5-8 and TRBJ1-5, with D hard to call. The CDR3 region is CASSLLSNQPQHF. The CDR3 region has the DNA TGTGCCAGCAGCTTGTTATCTAATCAGCCCCAGCATTTT.